The clone carrying this T cell receptor beta chain was picked up one time. What it recognizes is unknown. The PCR had 60 Vbeta and 13 Jbeta primers. Repertoires were generated with immunoSEQ multiplex PCR, while TCRdb's copy carries only in-frame clones and drops some. Among hundreds of thousands of clones listed, 77% were seen once. These data belong to a study of cytomegalovirus exposure and HLA in healthy donors. The germline gives CDR1 SGHTA, CDR2 FQGNSA. The CDR3 has 16 amino acids. J lost 4 bases, V lost 2 bases, and 1 base had no gene match. Study-wide results and limits: The investigators catalogued under 200 TCR beta chains as cytomegalovirus-associated.

The chain couples TRBV7-2 to TRBJ2-1, with 14 nucleotides matching TRBD2. Sequencing input: PBMCs. The origin of this receptor is a woman aged 55-69 years in good health and CMV-seropositive. This CDR3 reads CASSLRTSGGYNEQFF. The CDR3 DNA reads TGTGCCAGCAGCTTACGGACTAGCGGGGGGTACAATGAGCAGTTCTTC.